These 14 T cell receptor beta chains came from one sample sequenced in a study of cytomegalovirus exposure and HLA in healthy donors. The PCR ran on 60 Vbeta and 13 Jbeta primers. TCRdb's copy holds only in-frame clones and misses some; the assay was immunoSEQ multiplex PCR. The sample contains approximately 210,000 clones, about three quarters of which appear only once. Sequencing was performed on PBMCs. These receptors all come from a woman aged 25 to 45 in good health and CMV-seropositive.

A few counts support this clone. The J gene is TRBJ2-2, the V gene TRBV5-1; 8 nucleotides agree with TRBD1. Losses at the gene ends were 4 bases for V and 4 bases for J; bases not matched to a gene: 6. The V gene's germline CDR1 is SGHRS and CDR2 YFSETQ. CDR3 size: 15 residues. The CDR3 loop is CASSPDRVGTGELFF. CDR3 nucleotide sequence: TGCGCCAGCAGCCCGGACAGGGTGGGCACCGGGGAGCTGTTTTTT.

The CDR3 region is CSEMTGGSTDTQYF. CDR3 DNA: TGCAGCGAAATGACAGGGGGTAGCACAGATACGCAGTATTTT. V is TRBV29-1 and J is TRBJ2-3, with TRBD1 identical over 9 bases. Trimming removed 7 bases from V and 0 bases from J; junction bases left unmatched: 5. The CDR3 spans 14 residues. Germline V lookup: CDR1 SQVTM, CDR2 ANQGSEA.

The chain combines TRBV30 with TRBJ2-1, with D tentatively TRBD2 (5 bases). V shed 6 bases and J shed 4 bases, with 10 bases lying between them. Germline V gene lookup returns CDR1 GTSNPN and CDR2 SVGIG (reference sequence). The CDR3 sequence is 12 residues long. Here the CDR3 reads CACGGKYNEQFF. CDR3 nucleotides: TGTGCCTGTGGAGGAAAATACAATGAGCAGTTCTTC.

V usage is TRBV29-1 and J usage is TRBJ1-1; the match to TRBD1 covers 10 bases. The CDR3 has 15 amino acids. The junction had 4 bases not matched to a gene; V was cut back by 3 bases and J by 0 bases. The germline V gene encodes CDR1 SQVTM and CDR2 ANQGSEA. The DNA of the CDR3 is TGCAGCGTTGAGGGGGGGACAGGGGTGAACACTGAAGCTTTCTTT. This gives the protein CSVEGGTGVNTEAFF.

A few counts support this clone. V gene TRBV28 combines with J gene TRBJ2-2; 8 nucleotides match TRBD2. V was clipped by 10 bases and J by 4 bases; unmatched bases: 8. CDR1 and CDR2 (germline): MDHEN, SYDVKM. The length of the CDR3 is 14 residues. The CDR3, as DNA: TGTGCCACCCAGTACGGGGGGGTCACCGGGGAGCTGTTTTTT. Amino acid sequence: CATQYGGVTGELFF.

The chain joins TRBV11-2 to TRBJ2-1, with 9 positions matching TRBD2. Germline loops: CDR1 SGHAT, CDR2 FQNNGV. The CDR3 spans 17 residues. J gave up 8 bases and V 5 bases, and 16 bases lay outside the gene matches. CDR3 nucleotide sequence: TGTGCCAGCAGCCCAGCCTTAGCGGCGGGAGGGCCCGATGAGCAGTTCTTC. This gives the protein CASSPALAAGGPDEQFF.

The J gene is TRBJ1-1, the V gene TRBV9, with D maybe TRBD1 (5 bases). The germline V and J ends were trimmed by 3 bases and 1 base, with 19 bases remaining between them. The CDR3 length is 17 residues. Germline CDR1 is SGDLS and CDR2 is YYNGEE. CDR3 coding DNA: TGTGCCAGCAGCGCCCCCCATGGAAGGGGTAGGAACACTGAAGCTTTCTTT. It translates to CASSAPHGRGRNTEAFF.

This clone occurred once. The rearrangement links TRBV28 to TRBJ2-7, with 16 bases aligning to TRBD2. Looked up from germline, CDR1 is MDHEN and CDR2 is SYDVKM. V shed 9 bases and J 2 bases; nucleotides not matched to a gene: 13. The length of the CDR3 is 18 residues. The CDR3 DNA follows: TGTGCCAGATCCGGGACTAGCGGGAGGGAACCCCCTCCCTACGAGCAGTACTTC. This translates into CARSGTSGREPPPYEQYF. The variable domain in full, with the rest retrieved from reference TRBV28 and TRBJ2-7, is DVKVTQSSRYLVKRTGEKVFLECVQDMDHENMFWYRQDPGLGLRLIYFSYDVKMKEKGDIPEGYSVSREKKERFSLILESASTNQTSMYLCARSGTSGREPPPYEQYFGPGTRLTVT.

This chain links TRBV29-1 with TRBJ2-1; TRBD2 matches at 8 bases. Trimming at V came to 6 bases and at J to 2 bases, leaving 18 bases not matched to a gene. Per the germline V gene, CDR1 is SQVTM and CDR2 is ANQGSEA. This CDR3 has 18 residues. Here the CDR3 reads CSVHGTRSGGDTYNEQFF. The CDR3 DNA is TGCAGCGTCCACGGGACTAGATCGGGAGGGGACACCTACAATGAGCAGTTCTTC.

The chain employs TRBV28 and TRBJ2-7; a weak D match, TRBD2 (5 bases). CDR1 is MDHEN and CDR2 is SYDVKM in the germline V gene. Trimming left V 3 bases short and J 2 bases short, with 14 bases between. The CDR3 runs 15 residues. CDR3 bases: TGTGCCAGCAGTTTCCGCACCATGGGAGCCTACGAGCAGTACTTC. This encodes CASSFRTMGAYEQYF.

A few counts support this clone. This chain uses TRBV4-1 with TRBJ1-5, with D maybe TRBD1 (5 bases). With 0 bases removed from V and 5 bases from J, the gap between germline ends came to 8 bases. Germline loops: CDR1 MGHRA, CDR2 YSYEKL. The CDR3 runs to 14 residues. CDR3 loop: CASSQESRDQPQHF. The CDR3 coding sequence is TGCGCCAGCAGCCAAGAATCCAGGGATCAGCCCCAGCATTTT.

This clone was detected once. This rearrangement joins TRBV11-2 to TRBJ2-3, with D possibly matching TRBD1 (5 bases). The V and J ends lost 1 base and 4 bases respectively, with 9 bases between them. The germline V gene has CDR1 SGHAT and CDR2 FQNNGV. The CDR3 spans 14 residues. CDR3 in amino acids: CASSLARASDTQYF. CDR3 in DNA: TGTGCCAGCAGCTTAGCCAGGGCGTCAGATACGCAGTATTTT.

About this clone: The same CDR3 can be traced to other DNA sequences in this sample. This chain uses TRBV5-4 with TRBJ2-5, with a weak D call TRBD2 (6 bases). This CDR3 spans 13 amino acids. CDR1 is SGHNT, CDR2 YYREEE, per germline (reference sequence). V lost 0 bases, J lost 4 bases, and 7 bases lay in between. CDR3 nucleotide sequence: TGTGCCAGCAGCTTGGCCGGGGGAGAGACCCAGTACTTC. Translating gives CASSLAGGETQYF.

This chain joins TRBV5-4 and TRBJ1-1; D call uncertain. V lost 3 bases, J lost 1 base, and 10 bases lay in between. The CDR3 runs to 14 residues. CDR1 and CDR2 (germline): SGHNT, YYREEE (reference sequence). The CDR3 loop reads CASSSVHRNTEAFF. Written as DNA, the CDR3 is TGTGCCAGCAGCTCCGTACACAGGAACACTGAAGCTTTCTTT.